The clone carrying this TCR beta chain was detected a few times. The sample comes from a study of glioma-infiltrating T cells after dendritic cell vaccination. The protocol was immunoSEQ multiplex PCR, while the TCRdb copy is restricted to in-frame clones and leaves out a portion. The table has fewer than 40,000 clones, approximately 91% seen once; the top ten hold less than 2.5%. V was trimmed by 0 bases and J by 0 bases, leaving 13 bases between them. The CDR3 spans 17 residues. CDR1 is SGHRS, CDR2 YFSETQ, per germline. This sample comprised blood, obtained before dendritic cell vaccination. The receptor comes from a human donor with glioblastoma. The gene calls are TRBV5-1 and TRBJ2-4; D not certain. Here the CDR3 DNA reads TGCGCCAGCAGCTTGGTTGTCATCCGAGGAGCCAAAAACATTCAGTACTTC. It encodes CASSLVVIRGAKNIQYF.